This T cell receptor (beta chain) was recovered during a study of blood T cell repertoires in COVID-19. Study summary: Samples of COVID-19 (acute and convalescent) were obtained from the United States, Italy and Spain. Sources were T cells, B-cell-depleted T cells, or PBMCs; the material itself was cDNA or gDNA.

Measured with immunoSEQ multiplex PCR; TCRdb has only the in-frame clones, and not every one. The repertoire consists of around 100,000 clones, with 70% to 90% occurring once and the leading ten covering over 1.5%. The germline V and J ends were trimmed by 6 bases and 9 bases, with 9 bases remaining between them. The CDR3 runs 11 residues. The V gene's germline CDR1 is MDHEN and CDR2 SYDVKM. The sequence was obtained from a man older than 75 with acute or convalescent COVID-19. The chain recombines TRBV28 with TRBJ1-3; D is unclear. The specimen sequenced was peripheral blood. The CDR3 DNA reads TGTGCCAGCAGCCAGCGAGGCACCATATATTTT. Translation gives CASSQRGTIYF.